This record looks at one T cell receptor (beta chain) sequence and its context. This clonotype was counted many times. The antigen it recognizes is unknown. No per-base quality is available; no much larger clone lies one base away. This record comes from a study of T cell repertoires in cytomegalovirus infection (dated by TCRdb to the late 2010s). Broadly, across the study: Peptide stimulations targeted recently identified HLA-C-restricted CMV epitopes, whose presentation resists viral immunomodulation, together with well-studied HLA-B-restricted epitopes. The HLA type of each donor mattered for the analysis, because public TCR beta signatures pointed to carriage of CMV infection along with the matching HLA type. Beyond this particular receptor, the publication reports: The ex vivo response was dominated by HLA-C-restricted CMV-specific TCR beta clonotypes, which also provided the single most frequent clonotype in two of eight donors. Carriers of CMV infection plus the relevant HLA type were discriminated by the cumulative frequency of public TCR beta family members in the study cohort and in an independent roughly 350-donor cohort.

This specimen's treatment or condition label, interpreted: in vitro stimulation with specific CMV peptide epitopes to enrich CMV-specific T cells. Based on the germline V gene, the CDR1 and CDR2 sequences are SGHTA and FQGNSA. Cut back by 1 base and 6 bases, the V and J ends lie 10 bases apart. The cysteine opens and the phenylalanine closes a CDR3 of 13 amino acids. CDR3 DNA only is kept here, 39 bases in frame from base 1. Sequencing instrument: Illumina HiSeq 1500. TCRdb cleaned the public reads at Q25 with fastp, built clones with MiXCR and kept in-frame beta chains. Under each unique CDR3 protein, matching rows form one entry showing the most common genes and DNA. The sample profile shows about 160,000 distinct CDR3 sequences; about 20% of them were found once. The ten largest clones add up to 20% to 30% of the sample.

The chain is assembled from TRBV7-2 and TRBJ2-7; a weak D assignment points to TRBD1 (5 bases agree). Here the sequenced sample was CD8+ T cells from cultured PBMCs, taken from culture after CMV antigen stimulation. This receptor was obtained from a human donor in good health (CMV status not recorded). Some clones in this sample may be carry-over from other donors' samples. The nucleotide sequence is given as TGTGCCAGCAGCTTAGGGGCAGGGCCCGAGCAGTACTTC. This gives the protein CASSLGAGPEQYF.